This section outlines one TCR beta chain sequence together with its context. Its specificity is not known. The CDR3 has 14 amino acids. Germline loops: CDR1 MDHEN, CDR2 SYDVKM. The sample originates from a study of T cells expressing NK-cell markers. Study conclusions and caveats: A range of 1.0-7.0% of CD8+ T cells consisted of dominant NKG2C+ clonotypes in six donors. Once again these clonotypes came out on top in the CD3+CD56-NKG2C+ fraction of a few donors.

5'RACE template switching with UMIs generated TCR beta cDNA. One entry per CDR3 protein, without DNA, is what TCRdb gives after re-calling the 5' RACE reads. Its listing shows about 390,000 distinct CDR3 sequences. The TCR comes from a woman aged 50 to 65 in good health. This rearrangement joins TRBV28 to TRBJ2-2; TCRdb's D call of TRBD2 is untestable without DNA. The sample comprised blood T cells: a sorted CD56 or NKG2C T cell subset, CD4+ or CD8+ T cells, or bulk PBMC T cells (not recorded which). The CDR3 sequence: CASSKGTLRGELFF.